The clone carrying this T cell receptor beta chain was recorded once. As yet, its antigen is unknown. This sample is drawn from a study of vaccination effects on CD4 cells after COVID-19. Study conclusions and caveats: Recruitment yielded few convalescent patients, and the study had no early post-infection timepoints.

TCRdb's copy holds only in-frame clones and misses some; the assay was immunoSEQ multiplex PCR. The sample records 30,000 to 45,000 clones, about two thirds being singletons. Before sequencing took place, the ViraFEST assay used viral peptide pools to expand antigen-specific CD4+ T cells. Having been cultured for under twelve days, the cells underwent CD4+ T cell isolation. The individual was infected with SARS-CoV-2 between March and December 2020, as confirmed by PCR. The J segment lost 5 bases and the V segment lost 7 bases, leaving 5 bases of the junction unmatched. CDR1 and CDR2 (germline): MNHEY, SVGAGI. The CDR3 runs 14 residues.

This TCR was sampled from a human donor who had a prior SARS-CoV-2 infection. Material: CD4+ T cells from PBMCs cultured with HCoV-NL63 spike peptides, obtained before COVID-19 vaccination. The chain joins TRBV6-5 to TRBJ1-5, with 10 nucleotides matching TRBD1. The CDR3 loop is CASTRDRGYQPQHF. In DNA, the CDR3 is TGTGCCAGCACCCGGGACAGGGGTTATCAGCCCCAGCATTTT.